The clone carrying this T cell receptor beta chain showed up many times. The antigen is not known. The sample originates from a study of Graves' ophthalmopathy and Graves' hyperthyroidism. Investigators amplified TCR beta CDR3 regions from RNA transcripts. The first round was an RT-PCR with HTBI primers, and the second round was a multiplex PCR. TCRdb re-analysed the multiplex PCR reads in MiXCR, keeping a single row per CDR3 protein. Of 300,000 to 450,000 distinct CDR3 sequences in the sample, about a sixth were seen once. Study-wide points: Most thyroid clonotypes with frequency above 0.001 were detected in blood too.

The CDR3 sequence is 14 residues long. Germline CDR1 and CDR2: MNHEY and SMNVEV (reference sequence). Trimming at V came to 3 bases and at J to 2 bases, leaving 3 bases not matched to a gene. V gene TRBV27 combines with J gene TRBJ2-7; 8 bases are a match to TRBD1. Sequences were obtained from peripheral blood. The TCR originated in an adult woman with stable Graves' hyperthyroidism. CDR3 loop: CASSFQGAAYEQYF. The CDR3 bases are TGTGCCAGCAGTTTTCAGGGGGCGGCCTACGAGCAGTACTTC.